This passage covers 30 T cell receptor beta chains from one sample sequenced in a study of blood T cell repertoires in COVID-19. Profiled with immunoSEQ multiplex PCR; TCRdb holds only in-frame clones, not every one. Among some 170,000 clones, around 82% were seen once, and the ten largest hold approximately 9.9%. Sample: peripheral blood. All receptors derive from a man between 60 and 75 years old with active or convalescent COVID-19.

The CDR3 sequence: CASSFSAGGPNEQFF. CDR3 DNA sequence: TGTGCCAGCAGCTTCTCTGCCGGGGGTCCCAATGAGCAGTTCTTC. The V and J genes are TRBV7-9 and TRBJ2-1, with D possibly being TRBD2 (6 bases). The CDR3 totals 15 residues. From germline, CDR1 is SEHNR and CDR2 FQNEAQ (reference sequence). V dropped 3 bases and J dropped 6 bases, with 15 bases sitting between them.

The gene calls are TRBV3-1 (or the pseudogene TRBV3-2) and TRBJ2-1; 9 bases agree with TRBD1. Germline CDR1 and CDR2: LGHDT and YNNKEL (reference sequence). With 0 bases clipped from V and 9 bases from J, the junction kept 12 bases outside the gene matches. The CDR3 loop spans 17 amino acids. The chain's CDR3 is CASSQEGGPGTGIEQFF. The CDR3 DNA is TGTGCCAGCAGCCAAGAGGGGGGTCCCGGGACAGGGATTGAGCAGTTCTTC.

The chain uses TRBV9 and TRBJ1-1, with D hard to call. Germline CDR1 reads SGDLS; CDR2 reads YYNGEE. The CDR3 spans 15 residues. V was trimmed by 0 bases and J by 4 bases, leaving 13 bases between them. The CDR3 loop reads CASSVGWRESTEAFF. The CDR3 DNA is TGTGCCAGCAGCGTAGGGTGGAGGGAAAGCACTGAAGCTTTCTTT.

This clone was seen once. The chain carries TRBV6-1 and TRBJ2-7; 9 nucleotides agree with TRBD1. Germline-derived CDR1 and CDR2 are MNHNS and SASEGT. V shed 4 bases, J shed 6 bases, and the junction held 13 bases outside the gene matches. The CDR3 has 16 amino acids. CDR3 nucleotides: TGTGCCAGCAGTGTTAACCCGGGACAGGGATCATCCGAGCAGTACTTC. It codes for CASSVNPGQGSSEQYF.

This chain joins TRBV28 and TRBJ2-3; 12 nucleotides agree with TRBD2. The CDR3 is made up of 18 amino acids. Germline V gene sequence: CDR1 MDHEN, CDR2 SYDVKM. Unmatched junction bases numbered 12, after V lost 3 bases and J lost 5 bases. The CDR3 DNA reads TGTGCCAGCAGTTTTAGCCTAGCGGGAGGGAAGGAAAGAGATACGCAGTATTTT. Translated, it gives CASSFSLAGGKERDTQYF.

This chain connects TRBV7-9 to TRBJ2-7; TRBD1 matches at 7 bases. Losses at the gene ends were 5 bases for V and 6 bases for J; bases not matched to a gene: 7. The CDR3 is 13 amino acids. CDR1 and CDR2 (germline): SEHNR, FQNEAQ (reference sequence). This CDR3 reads CASSVTGSVEQYF. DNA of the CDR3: TGTGCCAGCAGCGTGACAGGGTCTGTCGAGCAGTACTTC.

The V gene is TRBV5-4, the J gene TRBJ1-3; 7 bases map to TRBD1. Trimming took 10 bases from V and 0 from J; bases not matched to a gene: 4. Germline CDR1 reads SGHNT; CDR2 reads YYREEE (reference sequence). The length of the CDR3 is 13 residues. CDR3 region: CAAGDSSGNTIYF. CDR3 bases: TGTGCCGCTGGGGACAGCTCTGGAAACACCATATATTTT.

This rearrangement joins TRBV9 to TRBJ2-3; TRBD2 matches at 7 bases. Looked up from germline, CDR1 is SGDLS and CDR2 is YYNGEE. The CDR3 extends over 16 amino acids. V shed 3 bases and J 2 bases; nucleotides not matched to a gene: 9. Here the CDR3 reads CASSAVGSGDTDTQYF. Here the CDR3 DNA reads TGTGCCAGCAGCGCCGTAGGGAGCGGGGACACAGATACGCAGTATTTT.

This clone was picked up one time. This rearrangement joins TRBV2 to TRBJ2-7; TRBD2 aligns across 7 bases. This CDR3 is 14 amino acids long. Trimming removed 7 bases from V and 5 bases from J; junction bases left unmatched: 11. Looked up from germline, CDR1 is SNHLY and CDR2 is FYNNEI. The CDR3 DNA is TGTGCCAGCACGGCGGGGAGGGCGGTCGACGAGCAGTACTTC. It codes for CASTAGRAVDEQYF.

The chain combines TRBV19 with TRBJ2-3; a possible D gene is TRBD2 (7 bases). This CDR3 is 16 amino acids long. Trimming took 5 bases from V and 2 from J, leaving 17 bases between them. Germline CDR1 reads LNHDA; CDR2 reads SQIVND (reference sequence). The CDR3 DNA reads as TGTGCCAGTAGTCCCCGTGGGCGGGGGCTCACAGATACGCAGTATTTT. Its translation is CASSPRGRGLTDTQYF.

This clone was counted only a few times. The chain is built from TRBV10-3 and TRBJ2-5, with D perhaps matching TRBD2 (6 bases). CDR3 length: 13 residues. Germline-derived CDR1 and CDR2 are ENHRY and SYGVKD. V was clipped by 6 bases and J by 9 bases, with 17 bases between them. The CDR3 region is CAISPGTPRAQYF. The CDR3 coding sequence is TGTGCCATCAGCCCCGGGACTCCGAGAGCCCAGTACTTC.

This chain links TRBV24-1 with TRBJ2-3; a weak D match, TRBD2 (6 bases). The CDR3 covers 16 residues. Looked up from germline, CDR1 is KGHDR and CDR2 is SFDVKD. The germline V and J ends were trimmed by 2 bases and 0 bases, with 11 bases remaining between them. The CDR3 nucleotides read TGTGCCACCAGTGATTGGACTAAATCTAGCACAGATACGCAGTATTTT. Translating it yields CATSDWTKSSTDTQYF.

The CDR3: CASSPPARGGRADTQYF. CDR3 nucleotides: TGTGCCAGCTCACCACCGGCTCGGGGGGGCCGGGCAGATACGCAGTATTTT. The V gene is TRBV18, the J gene TRBJ2-3; 8 positions match TRBD2. V lost 0 bases to trimming and J lost 4 bases; unmatched junction nucleotides: 9. The CDR3 spans 17 residues. Looked up from germline, CDR1 is KGHSH and CDR2 is LQKENI.

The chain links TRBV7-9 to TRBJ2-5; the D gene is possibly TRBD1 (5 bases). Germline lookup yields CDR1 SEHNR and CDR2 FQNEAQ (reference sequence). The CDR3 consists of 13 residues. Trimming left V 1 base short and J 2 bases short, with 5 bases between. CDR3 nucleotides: TGTGCCAGCAGCTTAGGACAGCAAGAGACCCAGTACTTC. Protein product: CASSLGQQETQYF. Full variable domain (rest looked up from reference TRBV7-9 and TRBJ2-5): DTGVSQNPRHKITKRGQNVTFRCDPISEHNRLYWYRQTLGQGPEFLTYFQNEAQLEKSRLLSDRFSAERPKGSFSTLEIQRTEQGDSAMYLCASSLGQQETQYFGPGTRLLVL.

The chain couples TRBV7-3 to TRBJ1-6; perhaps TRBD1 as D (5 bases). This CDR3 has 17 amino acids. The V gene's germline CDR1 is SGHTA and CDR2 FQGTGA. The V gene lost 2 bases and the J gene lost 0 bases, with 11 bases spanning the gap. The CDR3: CASSLFGGSSYNSPLHF. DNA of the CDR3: TGTGCCAGCAGCTTATTCGGGGGAAGCTCCTATAATTCACCCCTCCACTTT.

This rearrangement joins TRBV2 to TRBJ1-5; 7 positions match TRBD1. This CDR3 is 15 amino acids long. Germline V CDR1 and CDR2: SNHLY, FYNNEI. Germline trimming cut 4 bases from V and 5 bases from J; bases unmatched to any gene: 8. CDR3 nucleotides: TGTGCCAGCAGTGCCTGGACAGGCCGGGATCAGCCCCAGCATTTT. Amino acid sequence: CASSAWTGRDQPQHF. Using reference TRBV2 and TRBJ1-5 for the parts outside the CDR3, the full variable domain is EPEVTQTPSHQVTQMGQEVILRCVPISNHLYFYWYRQILGQKVEFLVSFYNNEISEKSEIFDDQFSVERPDGSNFTLKIRSTKLEDSAMYFCASSAWTGRDQPQHFGDGTRLSIL.

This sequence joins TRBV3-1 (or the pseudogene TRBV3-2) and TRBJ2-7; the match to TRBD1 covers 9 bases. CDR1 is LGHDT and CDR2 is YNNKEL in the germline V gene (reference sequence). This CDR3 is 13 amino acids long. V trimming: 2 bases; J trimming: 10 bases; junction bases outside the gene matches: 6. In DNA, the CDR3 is TGTGCCAGCAGCCAAACGACGGGACAGGGCCAGTACTTC. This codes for CASSQTTGQGQYF.

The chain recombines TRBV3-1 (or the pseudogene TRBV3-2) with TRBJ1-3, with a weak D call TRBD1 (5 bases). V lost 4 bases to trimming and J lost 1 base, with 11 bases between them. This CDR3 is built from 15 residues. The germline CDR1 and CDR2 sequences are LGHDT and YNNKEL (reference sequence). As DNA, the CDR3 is TGTGCCAGCAGCCCCGGGCAGGGTTCTGGAAACACCATATATTTT. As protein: CASSPGQGSGNTIYF.

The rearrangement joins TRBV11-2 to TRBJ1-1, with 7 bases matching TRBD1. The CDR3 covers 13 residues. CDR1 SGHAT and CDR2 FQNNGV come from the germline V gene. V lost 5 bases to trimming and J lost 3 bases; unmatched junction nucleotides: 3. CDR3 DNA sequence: TGTGCCAGCAGCGCTACAGGGGACACTGAAGCTTTCTTT. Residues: CASSATGDTEAFF.

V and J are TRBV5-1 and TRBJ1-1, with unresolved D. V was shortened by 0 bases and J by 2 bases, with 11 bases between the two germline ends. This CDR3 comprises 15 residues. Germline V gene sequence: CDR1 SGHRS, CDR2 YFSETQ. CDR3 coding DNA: TGCGCCAGCAGCTTGGCGGGGTATTCTAACACTGAAGCTTTCTTT. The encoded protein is CASSLAGYSNTEAFF.

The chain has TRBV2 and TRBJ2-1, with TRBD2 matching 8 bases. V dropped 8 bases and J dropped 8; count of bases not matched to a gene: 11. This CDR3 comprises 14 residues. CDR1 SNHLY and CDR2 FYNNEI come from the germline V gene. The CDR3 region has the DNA TGTGCCAGCTTAAAAGGACTAGCTCTTGATGAGCAGTTCTTC. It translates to CASLKGLALDEQFF.

This CDR3 is CATSDLQWDRWSEAFF. CDR3 bases: TGTGCCACCAGTGATTTGCAGTGGGACAGGTGGTCTGAAGCTTTCTTT. V is TRBV24-1 and J is TRBJ1-1, with TRBD1 identical over 8 bases. Germline trimming cut 0 bases from V and 6 bases from J; bases unmatched to any gene: 8. The CDR3 consists of 16 residues. Germline V gene lookup returns CDR1 KGHDR and CDR2 SFDVKD.

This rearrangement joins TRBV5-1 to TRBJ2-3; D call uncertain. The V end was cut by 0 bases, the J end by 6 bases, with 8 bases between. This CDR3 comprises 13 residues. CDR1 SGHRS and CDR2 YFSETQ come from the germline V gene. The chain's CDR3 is CASSLAGMDTQYF. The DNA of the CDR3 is TGCGCCAGCAGCTTGGCCGGTATGGATACGCAGTATTTT.

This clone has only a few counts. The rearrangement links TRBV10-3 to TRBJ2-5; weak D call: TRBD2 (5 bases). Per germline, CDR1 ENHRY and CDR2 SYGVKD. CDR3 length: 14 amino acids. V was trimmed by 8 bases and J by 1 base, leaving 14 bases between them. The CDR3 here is CAIGSTAAQETQYF. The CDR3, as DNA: TGTGCCATCGGGTCAACAGCGGCCCAAGAGACCCAGTACTTC.

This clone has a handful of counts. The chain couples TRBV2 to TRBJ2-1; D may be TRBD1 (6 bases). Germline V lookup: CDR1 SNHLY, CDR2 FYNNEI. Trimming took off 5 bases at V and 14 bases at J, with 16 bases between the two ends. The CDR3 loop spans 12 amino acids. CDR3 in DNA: TGTGCCAGCAGTCCACAGGGACGGTTCGAGTTCTTC. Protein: CASSPQGRFEFF.

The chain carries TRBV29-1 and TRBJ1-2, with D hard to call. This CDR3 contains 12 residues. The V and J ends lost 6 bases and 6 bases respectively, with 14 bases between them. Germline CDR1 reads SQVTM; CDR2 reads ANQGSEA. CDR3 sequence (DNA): TGCAGCGTAGAGGAGGGAGGAGATGGCTACACCTTC. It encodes CSVEEGGDGYTF. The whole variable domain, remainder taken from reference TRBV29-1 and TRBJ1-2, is SAVISQKPSRDICQRGTSLTIQCQVDSQVTMMFWYRQQPGQSLTLIATANQGSEATYESGFVIDKFPISRPNLTFSTLTVSNMSPEDSSIYLCSVEEGGDGYTFGSGTRLTVV.

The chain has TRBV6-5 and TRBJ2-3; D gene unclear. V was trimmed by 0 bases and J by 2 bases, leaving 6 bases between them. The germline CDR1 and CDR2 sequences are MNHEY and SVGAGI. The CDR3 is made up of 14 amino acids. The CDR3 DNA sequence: TGTGCCAGCAGTTACTCTGGGCCCACAGATACGCAGTATTTT. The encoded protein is CASSYSGPTDTQYF.

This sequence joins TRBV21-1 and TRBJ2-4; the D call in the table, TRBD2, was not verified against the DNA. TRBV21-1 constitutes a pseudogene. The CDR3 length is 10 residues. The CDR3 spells CASSKALGGF. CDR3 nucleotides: TGTGCCAGCAGCAAAGCGCTGGGGGGCTTC.

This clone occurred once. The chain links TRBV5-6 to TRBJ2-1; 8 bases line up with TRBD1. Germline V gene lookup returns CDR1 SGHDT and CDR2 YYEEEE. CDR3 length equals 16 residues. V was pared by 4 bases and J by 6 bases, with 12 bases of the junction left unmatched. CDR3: CASSNQFDRGVNEQFF. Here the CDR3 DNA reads TGTGCCAGCAGCAACCAATTCGACAGGGGTGTCAATGAGCAGTTCTTC.

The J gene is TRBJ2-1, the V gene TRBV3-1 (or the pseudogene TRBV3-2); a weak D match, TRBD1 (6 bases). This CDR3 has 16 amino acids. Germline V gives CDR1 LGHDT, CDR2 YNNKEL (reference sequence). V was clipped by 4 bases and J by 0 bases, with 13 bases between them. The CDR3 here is CASSPKDRSSYNEQFF. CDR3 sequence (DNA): TGTGCCAGCAGCCCTAAGGACAGAAGCTCCTACAATGAGCAGTTCTTC.